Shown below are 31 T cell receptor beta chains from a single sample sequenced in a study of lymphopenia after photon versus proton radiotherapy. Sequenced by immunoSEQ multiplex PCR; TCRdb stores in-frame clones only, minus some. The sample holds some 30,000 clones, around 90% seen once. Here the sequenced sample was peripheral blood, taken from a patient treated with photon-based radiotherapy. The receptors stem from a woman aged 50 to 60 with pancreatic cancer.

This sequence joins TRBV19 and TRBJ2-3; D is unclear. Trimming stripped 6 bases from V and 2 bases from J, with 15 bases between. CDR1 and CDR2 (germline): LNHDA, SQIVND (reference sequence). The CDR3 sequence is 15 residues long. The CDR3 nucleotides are TGTGCCAGTAGCCTCTTCGGATCTCTCACAGATACGCAGTATTTT. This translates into CASSLFGSLTDTQYF.

In DNA, the CDR3 is TGTGCCAGCAGCGTAGTTGGCGGAGGGCAAGAGACCCAGTACTTC. Translation gives CASSVVGGGQETQYF. The chain has TRBV9 and TRBJ2-5, with D perhaps matching TRBD2 (6 bases). This CDR3 spans 15 amino acids. V lost 0 bases, J lost 2 bases, and 11 bases lay in between. The germline V gene has CDR1 SGDLS and CDR2 YYNGEE.

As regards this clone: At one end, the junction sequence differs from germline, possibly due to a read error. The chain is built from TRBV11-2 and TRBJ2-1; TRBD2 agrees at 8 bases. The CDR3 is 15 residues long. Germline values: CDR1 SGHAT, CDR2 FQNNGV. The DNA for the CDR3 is TGTGCCAGCAGTTTAGCGGGACCATCCTACAATGAGCAGTTCTTC. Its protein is CASSLAGPSYNEQFF.

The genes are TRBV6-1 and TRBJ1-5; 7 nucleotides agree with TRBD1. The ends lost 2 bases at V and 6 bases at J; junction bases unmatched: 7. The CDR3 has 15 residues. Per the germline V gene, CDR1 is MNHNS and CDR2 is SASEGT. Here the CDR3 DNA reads TGTGCCAGCAGTGAAACGACAGGGATGGGTCAGCCCCAGCATTTT. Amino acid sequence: CASSETTGMGQPQHF.

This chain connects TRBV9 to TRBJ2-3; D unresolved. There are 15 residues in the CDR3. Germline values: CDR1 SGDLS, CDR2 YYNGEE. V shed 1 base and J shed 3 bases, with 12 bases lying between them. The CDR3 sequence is CASSVSTARTDTQYF. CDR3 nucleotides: TGTGCCAGCAGCGTATCAACCGCGAGGACAGATACGCAGTATTTT.

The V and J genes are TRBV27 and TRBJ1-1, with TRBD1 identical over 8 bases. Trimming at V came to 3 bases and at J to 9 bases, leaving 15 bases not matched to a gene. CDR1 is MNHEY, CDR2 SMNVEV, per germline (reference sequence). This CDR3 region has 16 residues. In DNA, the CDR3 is TGTGCCAGCAGTTTCGCGTCAGGGGGCGGATCAATAAAAGCTTTCTTT. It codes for CASSFASGGGSIKAFF.

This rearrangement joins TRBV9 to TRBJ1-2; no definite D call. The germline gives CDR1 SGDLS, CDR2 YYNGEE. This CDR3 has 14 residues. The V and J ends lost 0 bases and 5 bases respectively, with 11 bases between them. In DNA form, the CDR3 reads TGTGCCAGCAGCGTAGATCGGGGAAGGTATGGCTACACCTTC. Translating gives CASSVDRGRYGYTF. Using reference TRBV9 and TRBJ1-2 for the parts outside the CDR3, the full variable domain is DSGVTQTPKHLITATGQRVTLRCSPRSGDLSVYWYQQSLDQGLQFLIQYYNGEERAKGNILERFSAQQFPDLHSELNLSSLELGDSALYFCASSVDRGRYGYTFGSGTRLTVV.

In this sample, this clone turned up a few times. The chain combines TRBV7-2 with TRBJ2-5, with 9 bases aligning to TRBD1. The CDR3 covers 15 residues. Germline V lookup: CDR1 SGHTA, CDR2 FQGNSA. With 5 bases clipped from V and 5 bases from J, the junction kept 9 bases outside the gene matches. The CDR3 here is CASSADRGELETQYF. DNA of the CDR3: TGTGCCAGCAGCGCGGACAGGGGCGAACTTGAGACCCAGTACTTC.

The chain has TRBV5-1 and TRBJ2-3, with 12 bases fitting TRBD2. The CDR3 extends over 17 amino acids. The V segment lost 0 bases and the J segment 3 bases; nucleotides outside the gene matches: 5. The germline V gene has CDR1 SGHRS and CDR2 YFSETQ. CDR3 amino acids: CASSLAGTSGLTDTQYF. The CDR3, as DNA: TGCGCCAGCAGCTTGGCCGGGACTAGCGGGTTGACAGATACGCAGTATTTT. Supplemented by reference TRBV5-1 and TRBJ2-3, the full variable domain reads KAGVTQTPRYLIKTRGQQVTLSCSPISGHRSVSWYQQTPGQGLQFLFEYFSETQRNKGNFPGRFSGRQFSNSRSEMNVSTLELGDSALYLCASSLAGTSGLTDTQYFGPGTRLTVL.

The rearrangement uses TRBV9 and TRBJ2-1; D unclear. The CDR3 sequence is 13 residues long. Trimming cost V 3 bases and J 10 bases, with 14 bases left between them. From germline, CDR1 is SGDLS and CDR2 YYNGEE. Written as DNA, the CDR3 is TGTGCCAGCAGCGACTATGCGGCCCGGGAGCAGTTCTTC. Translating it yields CASSDYAAREQFF.

CDR3: CSVQGSSYEQYF. In nucleotides, the CDR3 is TGCAGCGTTCAGGGAAGCTCCTACGAGCAGTACTTC. J is TRBJ2-7 and V is TRBV29-1; D is possibly TRBD1 (5 bases). The CDR3 runs to 12 residues. Germline V gene data show CDR1 as SQVTM and CDR2 as ANQGSEA. The V end lost 5 bases, the J end lost 0 bases, and 8 bases lay between the germline ends.

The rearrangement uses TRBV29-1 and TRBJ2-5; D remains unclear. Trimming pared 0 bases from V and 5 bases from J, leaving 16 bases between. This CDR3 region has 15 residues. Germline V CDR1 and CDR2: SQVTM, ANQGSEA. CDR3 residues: CSVEDSLTMGETQYF. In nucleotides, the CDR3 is TGCAGCGTTGAAGATTCCCTGACCATGGGGGAGACCCAGTACTTC.

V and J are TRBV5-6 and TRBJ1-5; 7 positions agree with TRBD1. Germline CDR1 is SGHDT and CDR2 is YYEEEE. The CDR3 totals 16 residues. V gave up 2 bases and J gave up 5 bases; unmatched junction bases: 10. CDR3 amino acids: CASSLEGDREHQPQHF. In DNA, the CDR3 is TGTGCCAGCAGCTTAGAAGGCGACAGGGAGCATCAGCCCCAGCATTTT.

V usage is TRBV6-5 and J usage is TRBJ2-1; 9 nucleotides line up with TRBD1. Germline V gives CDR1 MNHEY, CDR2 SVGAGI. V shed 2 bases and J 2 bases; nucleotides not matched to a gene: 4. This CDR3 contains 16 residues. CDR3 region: CASSYRGQGAYNEQFF. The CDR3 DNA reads TGTGCCAGCAGTTACAGGGGACAGGGTGCCTACAATGAGCAGTTCTTC.

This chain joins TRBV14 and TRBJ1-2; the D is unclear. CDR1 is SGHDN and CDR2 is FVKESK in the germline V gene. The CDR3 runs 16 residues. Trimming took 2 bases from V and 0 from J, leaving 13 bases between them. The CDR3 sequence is CASSQISGRSNYGYTF. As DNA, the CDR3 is TGTGCCAGCAGCCAAATATCTGGGCGGTCTAACTATGGCTACACCTTC.

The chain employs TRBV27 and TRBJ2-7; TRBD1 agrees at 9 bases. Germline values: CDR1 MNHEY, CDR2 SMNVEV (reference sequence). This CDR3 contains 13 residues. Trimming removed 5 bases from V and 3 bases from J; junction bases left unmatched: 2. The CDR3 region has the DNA TGTGCCAGCAGTCCGGGACAGGGCTACGAGCAGTACTTC. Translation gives CASSPGQGYEQYF.

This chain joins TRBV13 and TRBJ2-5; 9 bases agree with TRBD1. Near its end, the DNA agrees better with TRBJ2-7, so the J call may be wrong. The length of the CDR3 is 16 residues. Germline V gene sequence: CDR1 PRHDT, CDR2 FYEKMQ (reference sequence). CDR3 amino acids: CASSLGLGTGKDEQYF. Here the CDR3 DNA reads TGTGCCAGCAGCTTAGGCCTAGGGACAGGGAAAGACGAGCAGTACTTC.

The DNA of the CDR3 is TGCAGCGCCGCAGGGACAGATACGCAGTATTTT. Encoded protein: CSAAGTDTQYF. The chain has TRBV29-1 and TRBJ2-3; perhaps TRBD1 as D (5 bases). From germline, CDR1 is SQVTM and CDR2 ANQGSEA. Trimming removed 7 bases from V and 3 bases from J, with 8 bases in between. The CDR3 runs 11 residues.

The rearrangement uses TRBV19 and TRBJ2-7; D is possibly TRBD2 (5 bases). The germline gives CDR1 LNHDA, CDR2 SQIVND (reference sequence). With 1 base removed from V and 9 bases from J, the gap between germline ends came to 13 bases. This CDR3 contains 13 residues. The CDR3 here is CASSIGTGMGQYF. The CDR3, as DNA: TGTGCCAGTAGTATAGGTACCGGGATGGGGCAGTACTTC.

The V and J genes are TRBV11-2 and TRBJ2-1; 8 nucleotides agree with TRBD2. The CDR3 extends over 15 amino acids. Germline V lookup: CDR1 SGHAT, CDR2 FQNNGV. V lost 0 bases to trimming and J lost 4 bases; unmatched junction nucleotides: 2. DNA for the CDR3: TGTGCCAGCAGCTTAGAGGCTAGCGGGTACAATGAGCAGTTCTTC. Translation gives CASSLEASGYNEQFF. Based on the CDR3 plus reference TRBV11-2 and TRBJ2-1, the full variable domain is EAGVAQSPRYKIIEKRQSVAFWCNPISGHATLYWYQQILGQGPKLLIQFQNNGVVDDSQLPKDRFSAERLKGVDSTLKIQPAKLEDSAVYLCASSLEASGYNEQFFGPGTRLTVL.

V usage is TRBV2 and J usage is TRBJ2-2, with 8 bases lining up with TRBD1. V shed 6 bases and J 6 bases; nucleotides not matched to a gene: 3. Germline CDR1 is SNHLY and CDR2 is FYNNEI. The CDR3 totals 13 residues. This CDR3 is CASRDREAGELFF. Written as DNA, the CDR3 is TGTGCCAGCAGGGACAGGGAGGCCGGGGAGCTGTTTTTT.

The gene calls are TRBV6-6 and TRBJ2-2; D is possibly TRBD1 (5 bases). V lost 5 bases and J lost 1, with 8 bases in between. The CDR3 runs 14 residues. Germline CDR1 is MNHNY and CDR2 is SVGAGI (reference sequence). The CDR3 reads CASSHGQNTGELFF. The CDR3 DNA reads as TGTGCCAGCAGTCACGGACAGAACACCGGGGAGCTGTTTTTT.

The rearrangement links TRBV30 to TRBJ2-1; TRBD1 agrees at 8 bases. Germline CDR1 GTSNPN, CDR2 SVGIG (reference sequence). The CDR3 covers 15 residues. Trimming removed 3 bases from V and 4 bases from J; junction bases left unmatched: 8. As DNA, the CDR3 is TGTGCCTGGAGGGGAGACAGGGGAGGTTACAATGAGCAGTTCTTC. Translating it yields CAWRGDRGGYNEQFF. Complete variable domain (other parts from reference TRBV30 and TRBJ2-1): SQTIHQWPATLVQPVGSPLSLECTVEGTSNPNLYWYRQAAGRGLQLLFYSVGIGQISSEVPQNLSASRPQDRQFILSSKKLLLSDSGFYLCAWRGDRGGYNEQFFGPGTRLTVL.

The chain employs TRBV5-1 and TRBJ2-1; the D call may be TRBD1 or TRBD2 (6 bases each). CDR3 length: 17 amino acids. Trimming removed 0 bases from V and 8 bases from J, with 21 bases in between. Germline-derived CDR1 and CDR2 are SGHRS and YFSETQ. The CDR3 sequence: CASSLVGGGSLGYEQFF. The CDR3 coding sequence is TGCGCCAGCAGCTTGGTGGGGGGCGGATCGTTAGGATATGAGCAGTTCTTC.

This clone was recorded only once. The CDR3 sequence is CASSQGQGYETQYF. CDR3 DNA: TGCGCCAGCAGCCAGGGACAGGGGTACGAGACCCAGTACTTC. V and J are TRBV4-1 and TRBJ2-5, with 10 bases identical to TRBD1. The germline V gene has CDR1 MGHRA and CDR2 YSYEKL. The length of the CDR3 is 14 residues. With 3 bases clipped from V and 5 bases from J, the junction kept 3 bases outside the gene matches.

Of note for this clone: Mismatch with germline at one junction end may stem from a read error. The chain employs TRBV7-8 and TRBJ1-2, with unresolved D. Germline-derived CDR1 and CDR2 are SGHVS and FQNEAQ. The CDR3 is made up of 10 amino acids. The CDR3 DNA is TGTGCCAGCAGCTTAGTATCTGTGCACTTC. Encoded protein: CASSLVSVHF.

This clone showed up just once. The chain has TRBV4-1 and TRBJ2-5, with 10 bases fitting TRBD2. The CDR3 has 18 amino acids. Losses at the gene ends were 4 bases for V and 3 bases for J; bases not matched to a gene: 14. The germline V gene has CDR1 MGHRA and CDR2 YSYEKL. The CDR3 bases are TGCGCCAGCAGCCGGGGGGGAGGAGTTCTAGCGGGAGAAGAGACCCAGTACTTC. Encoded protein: CASSRGGGVLAGEETQYF.

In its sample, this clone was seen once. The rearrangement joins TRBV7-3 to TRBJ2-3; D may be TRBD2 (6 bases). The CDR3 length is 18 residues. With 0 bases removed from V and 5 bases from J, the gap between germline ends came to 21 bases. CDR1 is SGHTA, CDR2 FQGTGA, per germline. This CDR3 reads CASSLTFVGGETRDTQYF. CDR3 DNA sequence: TGTGCCAGCAGCTTAACGTTCGTCGGCGGGGAAACGAGAGATACGCAGTATTTT.

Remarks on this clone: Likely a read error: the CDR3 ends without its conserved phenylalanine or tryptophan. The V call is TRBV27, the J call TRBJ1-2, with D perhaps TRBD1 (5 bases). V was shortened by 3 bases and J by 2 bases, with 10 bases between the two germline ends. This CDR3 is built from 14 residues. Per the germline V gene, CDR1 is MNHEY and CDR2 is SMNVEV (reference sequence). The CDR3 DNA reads TGTGCCAGCAGTTTGAACAGGCTAAACTATGGCTACACCTCC. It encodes CASSLNRLNYGYTS.

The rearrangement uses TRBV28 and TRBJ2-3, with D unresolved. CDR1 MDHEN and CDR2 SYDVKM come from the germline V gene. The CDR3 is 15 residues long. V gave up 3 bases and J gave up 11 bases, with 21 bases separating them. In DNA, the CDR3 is TGTGCCAGCAGTTTCCGAAGTTTTCCCTTAAAATTGCAGTATTTT. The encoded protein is CASSFRSFPLKLQYF.

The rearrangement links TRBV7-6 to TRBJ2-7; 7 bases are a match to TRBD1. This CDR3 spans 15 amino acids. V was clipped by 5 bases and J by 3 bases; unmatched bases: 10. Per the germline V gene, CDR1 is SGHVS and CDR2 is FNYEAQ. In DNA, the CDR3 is TGTGCCAGCAGCCCTCGAGCAGGGGGTAACTACGAGCAGTACTTC. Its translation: CASSPRAGGNYEQYF.